These 3 T cell receptor beta chains share one sample of origin, sequenced in a study of OX40 agonist ivuxolimab in advanced cancers. Sequenced by immunoSEQ multiplex PCR; TCRdb stores in-frame clones only, minus some. The table records 15,000 to 20,000 clones, roughly 60% of them present only once. The sample was CD4+ or CD8+ T cells sorted from blood, taken in a trial of the OX40 agonist ivuxolimab. These receptors were taken from an adult with an advanced solid tumor such as melanoma, head and neck, liver or kidney cancer.

The V and J genes are TRBV6-1 and TRBJ2-1; 12 nucleotides line up with TRBD1. The V gene end was trimmed by 6 bases and the J gene end by 7 bases; junction bases not matched to a gene: 7. The CDR3 is made up of 15 amino acids. CDR1 is MNHNS, CDR2 SASEGT, per germline. For the CDR3, the DNA is TGTGCCAGCAGGGGTTGGGACAGGGGGCGGAATGAGCAGTTCTTC. Protein: CASRGWDRGRNEQFF.

V is TRBV19 and J is TRBJ2-5; D gene uncertain. CDR1 and CDR2 from the germline V gene are LNHDA and SQIVND (reference sequence). The CDR3 covers 16 residues. V was clipped by 0 bases and J by 2 bases, with 13 bases between them. CDR3 loop: CASSIELWAVQETQYF. In DNA form, the CDR3 reads TGTGCCAGTAGTATAGAGCTTTGGGCGGTTCAAGAGACCCAGTACTTC.

This chain joins TRBV5-6 and TRBJ1-5, with a weak D call TRBD1 (5 bases). V was trimmed by 4 bases and J by 2 bases, leaving 13 bases between them. Germline V gene sequence: CDR1 SGHDT, CDR2 YYEEEE. The CDR3 is 15 amino acids. This chain's CDR3 is CASSAWGSRNQPQHF. CDR3 DNA: TGTGCCAGCAGCGCATGGGGCAGTCGCAATCAGCCCCAGCATTTT. Drawing the rest from reference TRBV5-6 and TRBJ1-5, the complete variable domain is DAGVTQSPTHLIKTRGQQVTLRCSPKSGHDTVSWYQQALGQGPQFIFQYYEEEERQRGNFPDRFSGHQFPNYSSELNVNALLLGDSALYLCASSAWGSRNQPQHFGDGTRLSIL.